This T cell receptor (beta chain) was sequenced in a study of blood T cells in healthy people across ages. Study as a whole: The capture of about one barcoded beta molecule per two T cells was achieved by template switching.

Regarding the study as a whole: From one million sequenced T cells, diversity estimates were lower bounds.

V dropped 1 base and J dropped 5 bases, with 10 bases sitting between them. The CDR3 is 14 amino acids. CDR1 and CDR2 (germline): LGHNA, YSLEER. In regard to this clonotype: What it binds is unknown.

Through a sample-barcoded 5' primer and a J-beta primer mix, a second PCR was run for roughly 7 to 11 cycles. Unique molecular identifiers of 12 random nucleotides labeled each cDNA. TCRdb ran MiXCR on the 5' RACE reads and lists one entry per CDR3 protein. The sample consists of 850,000 to 1,100,000 distinct CDR3 sequences, 35% to 40% of them appearing once. The sample taken for sequencing was blood. The chain combines TRBV4-3 with TRBJ2-3; D might be TRBD2 (6 bases). The sequence was collected from a man aged 18 to 29 in good health. CDR3 loop: CASSQVNSGDTQYF. For the CDR3, the DNA is TGCGCCAGCAGCCAAGTAAATAGCGGAGATACGCAGTATTTT.